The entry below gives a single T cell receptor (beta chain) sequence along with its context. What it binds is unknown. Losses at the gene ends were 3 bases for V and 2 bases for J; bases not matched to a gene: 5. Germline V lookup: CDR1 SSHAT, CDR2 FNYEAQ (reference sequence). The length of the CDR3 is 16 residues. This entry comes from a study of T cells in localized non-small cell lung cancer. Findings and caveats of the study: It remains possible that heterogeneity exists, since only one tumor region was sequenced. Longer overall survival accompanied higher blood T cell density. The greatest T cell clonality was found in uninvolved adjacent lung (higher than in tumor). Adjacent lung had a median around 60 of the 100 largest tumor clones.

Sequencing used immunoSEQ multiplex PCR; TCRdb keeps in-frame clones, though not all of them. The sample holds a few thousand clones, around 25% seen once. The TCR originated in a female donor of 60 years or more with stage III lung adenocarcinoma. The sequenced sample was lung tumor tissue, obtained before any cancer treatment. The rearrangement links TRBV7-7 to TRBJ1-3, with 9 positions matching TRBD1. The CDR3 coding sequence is TGTGCCAGCAGCTTTCGGACAGGGGACCCTGGAAACACCATATATTTT. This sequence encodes CASSFRTGDPGNTIYF.